The T cell receptor beta chain described here comes from a study of T cells in Graves' hyperthyroidism and ophthalmopathy. Amplification targeted TCR beta CDR3 regions from RNA transcripts. Carried out on the TCR CDR3, a first-round RT-PCR used the HTBI primer set. TCRdb ran MiXCR on the multiplex PCR reads and lists one entry per CDR3 protein. The sample shows fewer than 700,000 distinct CDR3 sequences, around 15% of them seen only once. Germline CDR1 SGHDN, CDR2 FVKESK. V lost 5 bases and J 4 bases, leaving 18 bases between the germline ends. The length of the CDR3 is 16 residues. This clonotype was detected only a few times.

This chain connects TRBV14 to TRBJ2-1; a weak D match, TRBD2 (6 bases). This receptor was obtained from a woman in her thirties with Graves' hyperthyroidism. Sequencing was carried out using blood. The CDR3 DNA is TGTGCCAGCAGCACTCGGATTAGCGGAGTATACAATGAGCAGTTCTTC. Protein sequence: CASSTRISGVYNEQFF.